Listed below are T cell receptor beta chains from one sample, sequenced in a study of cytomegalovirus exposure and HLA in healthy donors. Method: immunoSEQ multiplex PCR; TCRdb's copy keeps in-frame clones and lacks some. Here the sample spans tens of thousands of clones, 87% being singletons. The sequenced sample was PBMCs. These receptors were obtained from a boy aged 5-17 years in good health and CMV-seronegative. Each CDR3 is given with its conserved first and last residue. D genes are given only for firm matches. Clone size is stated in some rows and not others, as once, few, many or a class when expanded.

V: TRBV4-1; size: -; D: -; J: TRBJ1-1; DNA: TGCGCCAGCAGCCAAACAGGGAGGGAAACTGAAGCTTTCTTT; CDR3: CASSQTGRETEAFF
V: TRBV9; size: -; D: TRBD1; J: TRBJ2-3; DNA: TGTGCCAGCAGCGTAGGGGCCTTCCAGGGGGTCACAGATACGCAGTATTTT; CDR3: CASSVGAFQGVTDTQYF
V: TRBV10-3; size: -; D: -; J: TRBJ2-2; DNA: TGTGCCATCAGTGAGCTTGGACAGTCCACCGGGGAGCTGTTTTTT; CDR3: CAISELGQSTGELFF
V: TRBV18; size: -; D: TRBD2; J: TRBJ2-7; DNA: TGTGCCAGCTCACAGACTAGCGGGGGGGCGCGCGAGCAGTACTTC; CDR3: CASSQTSGGAREQYF
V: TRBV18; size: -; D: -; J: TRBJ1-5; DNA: TGTGCCAGCTCACCTCAGGTAAATCAGCCCCAGCATTTT; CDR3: CASSPQVNQPQHF
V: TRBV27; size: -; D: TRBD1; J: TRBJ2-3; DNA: TGTGCCAGCAGCCCTGGACAGGGGACTTACACAGATACGCAGTATTTT; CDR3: CASSPGQGTYTDTQYF
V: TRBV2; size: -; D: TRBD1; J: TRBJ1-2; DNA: TGTGCCAGCAATGGACAGGACATCTATGGCTACACCTTC; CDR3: CASNGQDIYGYTF
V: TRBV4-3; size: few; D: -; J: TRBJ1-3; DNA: TGCGCCAGCAGCCAAGAGTTGGGGGCTATTGGAAACACCATATATTTT; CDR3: CASSQELGAIGNTIYF
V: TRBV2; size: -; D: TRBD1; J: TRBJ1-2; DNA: TGTGCCAGCAGTGAAACAAGGACAGGGGCAAACTATGGCTACACCTTC; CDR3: CASSETRTGANYGYTF
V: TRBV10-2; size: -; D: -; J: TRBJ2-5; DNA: TGCGCCAGCAGTCCCAGGGGGGCAGAGACCCAGTACTTC; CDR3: CASSPRGAETQYF
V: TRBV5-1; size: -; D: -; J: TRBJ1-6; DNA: TGCGCCAGCAGCTTGAGGCCAGCGAGCTCCTATAATTCACCCCTCCACTTT; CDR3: CASSLRPASSYNSPLHF
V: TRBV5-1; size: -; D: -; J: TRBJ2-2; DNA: TGCGCCAGCAGCTTCGATGCGGGGAACACCGGGGAGCTGTTTTTT; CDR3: CASSFDAGNTGELFF
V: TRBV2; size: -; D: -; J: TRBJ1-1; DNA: TGTGCCAGCAGTGATCAGGAAAACACTGAAGCTTTCTTT; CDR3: CASSDQENTEAFF
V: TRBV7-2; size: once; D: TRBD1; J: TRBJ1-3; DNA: TGTGCCAGCAGCTACCCCGGGACAGGGGTTCTGAACACCATATATTTT; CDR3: CASSYPGTGVLNTIYF
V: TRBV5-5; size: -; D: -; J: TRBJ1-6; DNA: TGTGCCAGCAGCTTGGACCCACAATATAATTCACCCCTCCACTTT; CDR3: CASSLDPQYNSPLHF
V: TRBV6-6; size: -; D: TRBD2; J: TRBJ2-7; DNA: TGTGCCAGCAGTCGGACTAGCGGGGGTGCCACCTACGAGCAGTACTTC; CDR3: CASSRTSGGATYEQYF
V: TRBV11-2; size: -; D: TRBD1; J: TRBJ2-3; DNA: TGTGCCAGCAGCTTGACAGGGGGCCTCGCAGATACGCAGTATTTT; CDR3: CASSLTGGLADTQYF
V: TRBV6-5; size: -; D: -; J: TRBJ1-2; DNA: TGTGCCACCTGGCGGGAGAACTATGGCTACACCTTC; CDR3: CATWRENYGYTF
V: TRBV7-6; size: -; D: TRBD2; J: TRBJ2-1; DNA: TGTGCCAGCAGCTTATCGCGGGGGAACTACAATGAGCAGTTCTTC; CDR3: CASSLSRGNYNEQFF
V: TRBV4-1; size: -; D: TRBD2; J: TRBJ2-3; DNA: TGCGCCAGCGGCCCCGGACTAGCGGGGGGGCGGGTTGTTTCTGATACGCAGTATTTT; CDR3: CASGPGLAGGRVVSDTQYF
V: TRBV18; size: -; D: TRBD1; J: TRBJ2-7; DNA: TGTGCCAGCTCAAGACAGGGGAACCACTACGAGCAGTACTTC; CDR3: CASSRQGNHYEQYF
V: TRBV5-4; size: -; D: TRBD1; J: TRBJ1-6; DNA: TGTGCCAGCAGCTCCCGGATGAGTAACAGGGGTAATTCACCCCTCCACTTT; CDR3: CASSSRMSNRGNSPLHF
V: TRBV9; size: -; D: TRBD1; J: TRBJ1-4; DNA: TGTGCCAGCAGCGTAGGTGGACAGGGGGCAACTAATGAAAAACTGTTTTTT; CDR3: CASSVGGQGATNEKLFF
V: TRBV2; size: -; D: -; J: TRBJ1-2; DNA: TGTGCCAGCAAGCGGGGTGACTATGGCTACACCTTC; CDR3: CASKRGDYGYTF
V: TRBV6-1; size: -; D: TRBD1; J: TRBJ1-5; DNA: TGTGCCAGCAGCGAGGACAGGGGGCGCCGCCAGCCCCAGCATTTT; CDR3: CASSEDRGRRQPQHF
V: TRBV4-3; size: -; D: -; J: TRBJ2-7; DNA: TGCGCCAGCAGCCAAATCCTCGGGGGTTCCTACGAGCAGTACTTC; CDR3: CASSQILGGSYEQYF
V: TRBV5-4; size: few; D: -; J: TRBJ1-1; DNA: TGTGCCAGCAGCGATCTGGGGGCGACTGAAGCTTTCTTT; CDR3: CASSDLGATEAFF
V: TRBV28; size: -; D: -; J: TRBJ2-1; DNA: TGTGCCAGCAGTTTATTACGAAAAAACCTTGGAGATTATAACAATGAGCAGTTCTTC; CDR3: CASSLLRKNLGDYNNEQFF
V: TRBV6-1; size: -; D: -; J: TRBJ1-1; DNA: TGTGCCAGCAGTGTACGGACAGAGTACACTGAAGCTTTCTTT; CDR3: CASSVRTEYTEAFF
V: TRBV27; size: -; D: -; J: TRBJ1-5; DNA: TGTGCCAGCAGTGCGCCAGGGATGGGTCAGCCCCAGCATTTT; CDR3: CASSAPGMGQPQHF
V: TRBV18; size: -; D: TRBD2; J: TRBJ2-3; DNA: TGTGCCAGTCTCACCCTCGGGGGGAGCGCAGATACGCAGTATTTT; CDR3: CASLTLGGSADTQYF